The entry below gives a single T cell receptor beta chain sequence along with its context. The data were taken from a study of T cell changes during pregnancy in multiple sclerosis. From germline, CDR1 is MGHRA and CDR2 YSYEKL. This CDR3 is built from 16 residues. The ends lost 2 bases at V and 5 bases at J; junction bases unmatched: 10. This table comes from immunoSEQ multiplex PCR, and its TCRdb copy is limited to in-frame clones, with some not included. Of approximately 50,000 clones in the sample, roughly 92% were seen once. The chain recombines TRBV4-1 with TRBJ1-2; 8 bases are shared with TRBD1. Material: CD4+ T cells from peripheral blood mononuclear cells, obtained after pregnancy. The TCR sequence derives from a female donor with multiple sclerosis, enrolled in a pregnancy study. For the CDR3, the DNA is TGCGCCAGCAGCCAACCGGTGGACAGGGACAATTATGGCTACACCTTC. Protein product: CASSQPVDRDNYGYTF.